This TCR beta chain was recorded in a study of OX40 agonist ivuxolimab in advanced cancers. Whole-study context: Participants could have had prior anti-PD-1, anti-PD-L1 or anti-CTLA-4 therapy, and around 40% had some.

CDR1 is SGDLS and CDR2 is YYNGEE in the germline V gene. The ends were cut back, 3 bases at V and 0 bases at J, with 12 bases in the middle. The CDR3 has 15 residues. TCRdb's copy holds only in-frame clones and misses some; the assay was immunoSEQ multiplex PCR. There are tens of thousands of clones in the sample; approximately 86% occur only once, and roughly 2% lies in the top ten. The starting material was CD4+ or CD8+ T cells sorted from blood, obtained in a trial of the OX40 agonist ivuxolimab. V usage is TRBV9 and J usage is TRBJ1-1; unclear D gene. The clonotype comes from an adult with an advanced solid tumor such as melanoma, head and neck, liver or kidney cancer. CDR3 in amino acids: CASSGSGPMNTEAFF. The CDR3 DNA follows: TGTGCCAGCAGCGGATCCGGGCCCATGAACACTGAAGCTTTCTTT.